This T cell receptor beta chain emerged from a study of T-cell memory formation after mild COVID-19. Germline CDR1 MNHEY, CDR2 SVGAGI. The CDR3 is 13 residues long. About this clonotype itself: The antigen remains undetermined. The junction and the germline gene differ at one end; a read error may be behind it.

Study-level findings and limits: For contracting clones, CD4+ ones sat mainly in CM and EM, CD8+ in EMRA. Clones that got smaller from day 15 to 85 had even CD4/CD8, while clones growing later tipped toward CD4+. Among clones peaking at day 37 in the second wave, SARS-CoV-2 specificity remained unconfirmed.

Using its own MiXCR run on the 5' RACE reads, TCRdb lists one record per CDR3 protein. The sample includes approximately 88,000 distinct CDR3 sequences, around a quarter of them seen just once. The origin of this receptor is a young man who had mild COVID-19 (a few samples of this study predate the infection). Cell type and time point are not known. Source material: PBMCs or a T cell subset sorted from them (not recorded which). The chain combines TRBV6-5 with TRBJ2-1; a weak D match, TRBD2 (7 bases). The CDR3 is CASSYSSRGGRRF. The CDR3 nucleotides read TGTGCCAGCAGTTACTCGAGTAGGGGGGGCCGACGCTTC.